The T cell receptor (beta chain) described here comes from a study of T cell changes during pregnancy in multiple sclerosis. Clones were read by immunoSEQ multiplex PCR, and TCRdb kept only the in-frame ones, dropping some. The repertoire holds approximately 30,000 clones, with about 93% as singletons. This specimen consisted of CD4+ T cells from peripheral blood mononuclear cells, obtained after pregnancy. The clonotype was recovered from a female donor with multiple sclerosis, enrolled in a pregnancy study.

CDR3 sequence: CASSWTPGTNYGYTF. The CDR3 nucleotides read TGTGCCAGCAGCTGGACCCCGGGAACTAACTATGGCTACACCTTC. The chain recombines TRBV5-4 with TRBJ1-2; D not resolved. Trimming stripped 3 bases from V and 0 bases from J, with 12 bases between. Per the germline V gene, CDR1 is SGHNT and CDR2 is YYREEE (reference sequence). This CDR3 spans 15 amino acids.